One T cell receptor beta chain is described in this entry. The V gene's germline CDR1 is KGHSH and CDR2 LQKENI. The CDR3 runs to 14 residues. The V and J ends lost 1 base and 5 bases respectively, with 11 bases between them. The data are from a study of shared clonotypes between healthy human individuals. Every donor was a Caucasian adult from Nashville, Tennessee. Execution of the assay was at deep level. Evenly divided among several immunoSEQ plates was the genomic DNA of each subset. In the original processing: ImmunoSEQ output held junction-only sequences without quality scores, so filtering differed. Produced via immunoSEQ multiplex PCR; TCRdb's table is partial and in-frame only. V, J and clone size derive from that table, while D and trimming were established from the DNA sequence. The table includes about 480,000 clones, almost 80% detected once.

This receptor was obtained from a woman between 40 and 55 years old in good health. Some clones in this sample may be carry-over from other donors' samples. The chain is built from TRBV18 and TRBJ1-1; TRBD1 might be the D (5 bases). Sample: PBMCs. CDR3 coding DNA: TGTGCCAGCTCACCACTCCAGGGTGGGACTGAAGCTTTCTTT. It translates to CASSPLQGGTEAFF.